The 22 T cell receptor beta chains given below trace back to one sample, sequenced in a study of monozygotic twins with inflammatory bowel disease. TCRdb re-called the 5' RACE reads; every CDR3 protein appears as one record, without DNA. The data include about 380,000 distinct CDR3 sequences; the top ten clones carry approximately 2.8%. The sequenced material came from blood. Every receptor here comes from a human donor with ulcerative colitis or Crohn's disease, or a healthy co-twin of an affected twin (not recorded which).

The CDR3 here is CSARETANTGELFF. The rearrangement joins TRBV20-1 to TRBJ2-2. The length of the CDR3 is 14 residues. Germline values: CDR1 DFQATT, CDR2 SNEGSKA (reference sequence).

The chain carries TRBV2 and TRBJ2-5; the TRBD2 assignment by TCRdb is unverifiable without DNA. Germline-derived CDR1 and CDR2 are SNHLY and FYNNEI. The CDR3 loop spans 17 amino acids. The chain's CDR3 is CASNRATGLAGGQTQYF.

The chain couples TRBV5-6 to TRBJ2-5; TCRdb lists TRBD1, though no DNA is available to test this call. Per the germline V gene, CDR1 is SGHDT and CDR2 is YYEEEE. The CDR3 totals 16 residues. The chain's CDR3 is CASSFRGRPYQETQYF. Full variable domain (rest looked up from reference TRBV5-6 and TRBJ2-5): DAGVTQSPTHLIKTRGQQVTLRCSPKSGHDTVSWYQQALGQGPQFIFQYYEEEERQRGNFPDRFSGHQFPNYSSELNVNALLLGDSALYLCASSFRGRPYQETQYFGPGTRLLVL.

CDR3 in amino acids: CASSYELAGVSELFF. V is TRBV6-2 or TRBV6-3 and J is TRBJ2-2; TCRdb lists TRBD2, though no DNA is available to test this call. Germline V gene lookup returns CDR1 MNHEY and CDR2 SVGEGT. The CDR3 contains 15 residues.

The chain recombines TRBV4-2 with TRBJ2-7. This CDR3 comprises 14 residues. CDR1 is LGHNA and CDR2 is YNFKEQ in the germline V gene. This CDR3 is CASSQGDGSYEQYF.

The J gene is TRBJ1-6, the V gene TRBV7-9; TCRdb's D call, TRBD1, is unchecked because there is no DNA. The length of the CDR3 is 16 residues. Germline V gene sequence: CDR1 SEHNR, CDR2 FQNEAQ (reference sequence). The CDR3 here is CASSPGQGASNSPLHF.

The rearrangement joins TRBV10-3 to TRBJ2-7; TCRdb's D call, TRBD2, is unchecked because there is no DNA. The CDR3 sequence is 16 residues long. CDR1 ENHRY and CDR2 SYGVKD come from the germline V gene. CDR3 region: CAISGKKLAGDHEQYF.

The chain recombines TRBV9 with TRBJ2-1; TCRdb selects TRBD2, and the lack of DNA leaves this call unchecked. The CDR3 length is 14 residues. CDR1 SGDLS and CDR2 YYNGEE come from the germline V gene. This chain's CDR3 is CASSPGLAGGRQFF. Based on the CDR3 plus reference TRBV9 and TRBJ2-1, the full variable domain is DSGVTQTPKHLITATGQRVTLRCSPRSGDLSVYWYQQSLDQGLQFLIQYYNGEERAKGNILERFSAQQFPDLHSELNLSSLELGDSALYFCASSPGLAGGRQFFGPGTRLTVL.

The chain couples TRBV11-2 to TRBJ2-3; TCRdb's D gene call, TRBD2, goes unchecked for lack of DNA. Germline loops: CDR1 SGHAT, CDR2 FQNNGV. This CDR3 spans 18 amino acids. The CDR3 sequence is CASSLGRGLLTSTDTQYF.

This sequence joins TRBV5-6 and TRBJ1-4; TCRdb reports TRBD1, a call that lacks DNA to check it against. The CDR3 runs to 17 residues. Germline lookup yields CDR1 SGHDT and CDR2 YYEEEE. CDR3 sequence reads: CASSGGQGIATNEKLFF.

V is TRBV5-5 and J is TRBJ2-3. The V gene's germline CDR1 is SGHKS and CDR2 YYEKEE (reference sequence). This CDR3 comprises 17 residues. This CDR3 is CASSLSFGLAGTDTQYF.

J is TRBJ2-3 and V is TRBV5-4; with no DNA, the TCRdb D assignment of TRBD2 cannot be verified. The CDR3 sequence is 15 residues long. Looked up from germline, CDR1 is SGHNT and CDR2 is YYREEE (reference sequence). CDR3 residues: CASSLVGALTDTQYF.

The chain combines TRBV6-5 with TRBJ2-2; the TCRdb call, TRBD2, lacks DNA for checking. The CDR3 contains 17 residues. Per the germline V gene, CDR1 is MNHEY and CDR2 is SVGAGI. The CDR3 loop is CASSSNLLAGNTGELFF.

V is TRBV20-1 and J is TRBJ2-1; TCRdb calls TRBD1, which cannot be checked without DNA. This CDR3 is 17 amino acids long. The germline CDR1 and CDR2 sequences are DFQATT and SNEGSKA (reference sequence). CDR3 in amino acids: CSARDLGGRGVYNEQFF.

This chain uses TRBV13 with TRBJ2-5; lacking DNA, the TRBD1 call made by TCRdb goes unchecked. The CDR3 loop spans 14 amino acids. Germline lookup yields CDR1 PRHDT and CDR2 FYEKMQ (reference sequence). The CDR3 sequence: CASSLTRGVETQYF. The entire variable domain, with the rest obtained from reference TRBV13 and TRBJ2-5, is as follows: AAGVIQSPRHLIKEKRETATLKCYPIPRHDTVYWYQQGPGQDPQFLISFYEKMQSDKGSIPDRFSAQQFSDYHSELNMSSLELGDSALYFCASSLTRGVETQYFGPGTRLLVL.

V and J are TRBV14 and TRBJ1-6. CDR1 is SGHDN and CDR2 is FVKESK in the germline V gene. This CDR3 spans 14 amino acids. The CDR3 region is CASSQDFYSSPLHF.

The genes are TRBV23-1 and TRBJ2-7. TRBV23-1 is recorded as an ORF, its role being uncertain. This CDR3 has 16 amino acids. CDR3 sequence reads: CASSQANYLVSYEQYF.

This chain links TRBV7-3 with TRBJ2-7; the TCRdb call, TRBD2, lacks DNA for checking. The CDR3 consists of 13 residues. CDR1 is SGHTA, CDR2 FQGTGA, per germline. The CDR3 here is CASSSGLAYEQYF.

The rearrangement joins TRBV5-1 to TRBJ2-3. The CDR3 extends over 14 amino acids. Germline CDR1 is SGHRS and CDR2 is YFSETQ. CDR3 protein: CASSSSQSTDTQYF.

The V call is TRBV15, the J call TRBJ1-5; the D call of TRBD1 rests on TCRdb alone, since no DNA is present to check it. Germline assignment: CDR1 LNHNV and CDR2 YYDKDF (reference sequence). The CDR3 extends over 18 amino acids. The CDR3 protein is CATSKGQGQGYSNQPQHF. Complete variable domain (other parts from reference TRBV15 and TRBJ1-5): DAMVIQNPRYQVTQFGKPVTLSCSQTLNHNVMYWYQQKSSQAPKLLFHYYDKDFNNEADTPDNFQSRRPNTSFCFLDIRSPGLGDTAMYLCATSKGQGQGYSNQPQHFGDGTRLSIL.

The chain has TRBV30 and TRBJ2-2; the TCRdb call, TRBD1, lacks DNA for checking. The germline gives CDR1 GTSNPN, CDR2 SVGIG (reference sequence). The CDR3 spans 13 residues. The CDR3 loop reads CAWSVRAAGELFF.

The chain links TRBV25-1 to TRBJ2-1; TCRdb's D call, TRBD2, is unchecked because there is no DNA. The CDR3 spans 14 residues. CDR1 is MGHDK and CDR2 is SYGVNS in the germline V gene. CDR3 protein: CASSGVAERLGQFF.